This T cell receptor (beta chain) was recorded in a study of Tregs in tolerant kidney transplant recipients. Study observations and caveats: Biological reproducibility was not directly addressed in this study.

CD4+CD25+CD127- Tregs, CD4+CD25- non-Tregs, CD4 and CD8 cells were sorted. Libraries were prepared by immunoSEQ multiplex PCR; TCRdb keeps only in-frame clonotypes and omits some of them. The sample lists 200,000 to 300,000 clones; about four fifths were seen once. Regarding this clone: Antigen: not known.

Per germline, CDR1 SGHRS and CDR2 YFSETQ. V was shortened by 4 bases and J by 5 bases, with 15 bases between the two germline ends. CDR3 length equals 15 residues. Input material: CD4+ T cells from blood. J is TRBJ1-4 and V is TRBV5-1, with a possible D match to TRBD1 (5 bases). The clonotype originates from a human donor in good health. In DNA, the CDR3 is TGCGCCAGCAGCCCCTTAGCCGGGGGGAATGAAAAACTGTTTTTT. Residues: CASSPLAGGNEKLFF.